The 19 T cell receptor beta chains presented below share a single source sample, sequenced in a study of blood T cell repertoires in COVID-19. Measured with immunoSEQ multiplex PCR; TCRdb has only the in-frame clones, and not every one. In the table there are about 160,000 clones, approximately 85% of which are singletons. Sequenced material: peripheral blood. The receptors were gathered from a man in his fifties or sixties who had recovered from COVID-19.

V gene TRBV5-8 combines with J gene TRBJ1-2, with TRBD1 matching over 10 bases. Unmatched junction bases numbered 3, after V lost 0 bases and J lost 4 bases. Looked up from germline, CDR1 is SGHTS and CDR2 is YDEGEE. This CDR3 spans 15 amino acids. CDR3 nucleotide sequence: TGTGCCAGCAGCTTGGCCGGGACAGGGGCCTATGGCTACACCTTC. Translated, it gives CASSLAGTGAYGYTF.

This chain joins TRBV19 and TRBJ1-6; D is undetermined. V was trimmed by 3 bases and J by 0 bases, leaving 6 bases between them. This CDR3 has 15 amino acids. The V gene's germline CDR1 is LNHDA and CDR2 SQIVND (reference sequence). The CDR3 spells CASSIRSSYNSPLHF. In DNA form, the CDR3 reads TGTGCCAGTAGTATCCGGAGCTCCTATAATTCACCCCTCCACTTT.

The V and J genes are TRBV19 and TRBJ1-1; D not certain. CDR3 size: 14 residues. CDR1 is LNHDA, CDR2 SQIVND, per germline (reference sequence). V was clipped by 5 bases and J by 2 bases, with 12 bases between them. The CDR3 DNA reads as TGTGCCAGTAGTGCCGCCGGGAGTAACACTGAAGCTTTCTTT. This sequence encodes CASSAAGSNTEAFF.

The CDR3, as DNA: TGCAGCGTTTCCCTCCTCCCTACAGGGAACACTGAAGCTTTCTTT. It encodes CSVSLLPTGNTEAFF. The chain employs TRBV29-1 and TRBJ1-1; a possible D gene is TRBD1 (5 bases). Germline lookup yields CDR1 SQVTM and CDR2 ANQGSEA. The CDR3 totals 15 residues. Trimming cost V 5 bases and J 1 base, with 17 bases left between them.

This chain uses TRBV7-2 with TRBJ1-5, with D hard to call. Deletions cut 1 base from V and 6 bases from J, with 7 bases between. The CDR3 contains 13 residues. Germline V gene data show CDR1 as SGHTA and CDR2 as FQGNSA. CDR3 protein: CASSLEYSQPQHF. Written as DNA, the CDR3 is TGTGCCAGCAGCTTAGAGTATAGTCAGCCCCAGCATTTT.

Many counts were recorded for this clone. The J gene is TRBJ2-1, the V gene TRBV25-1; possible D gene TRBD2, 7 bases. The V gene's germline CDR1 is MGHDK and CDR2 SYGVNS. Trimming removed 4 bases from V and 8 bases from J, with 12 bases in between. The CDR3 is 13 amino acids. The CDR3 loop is CASSVPGGHEQFF. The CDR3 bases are TGTGCCAGCAGTGTCCCGGGGGGCCATGAGCAGTTCTTC.

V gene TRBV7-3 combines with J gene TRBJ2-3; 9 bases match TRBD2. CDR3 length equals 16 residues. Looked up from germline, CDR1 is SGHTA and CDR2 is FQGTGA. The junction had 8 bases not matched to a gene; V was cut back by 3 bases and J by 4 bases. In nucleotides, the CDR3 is TGTGCCAGCAGCTTGTCGGCTAGCGGGGCGGCAGATACGCAGTATTTT. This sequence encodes CASSLSASGAADTQYF.

DNA of the CDR3: TGTGCCAGCTGTATAGGGACTAGGGGGGCAGATACGCAGTATTTT. This sequence encodes CASCIGTRGADTQYF. This chain links TRBV27 with TRBJ2-3, with TRBD2 identical over 8 bases. V lost 8 bases to trimming and J lost 4 bases; unmatched junction nucleotides: 11. CDR1 and CDR2 (germline): MNHEY, SMNVEV (reference sequence). The CDR3 sequence is 15 residues long.

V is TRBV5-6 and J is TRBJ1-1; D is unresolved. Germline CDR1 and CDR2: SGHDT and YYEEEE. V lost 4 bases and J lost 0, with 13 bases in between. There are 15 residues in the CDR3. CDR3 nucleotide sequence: TGTGCCAGCAGCCACCCGTCAGATTTGAACACTGAAGCTTTCTTT. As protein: CASSHPSDLNTEAFF.

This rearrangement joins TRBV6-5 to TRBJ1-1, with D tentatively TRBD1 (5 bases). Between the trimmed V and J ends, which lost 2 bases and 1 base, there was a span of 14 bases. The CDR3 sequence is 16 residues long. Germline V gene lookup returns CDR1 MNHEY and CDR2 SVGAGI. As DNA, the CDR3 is TGTGCCAGCAGTTACCGGTGGCCCCAGGGGAACACTGAAGCTTTCTTT. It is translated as CASSYRWPQGNTEAFF.

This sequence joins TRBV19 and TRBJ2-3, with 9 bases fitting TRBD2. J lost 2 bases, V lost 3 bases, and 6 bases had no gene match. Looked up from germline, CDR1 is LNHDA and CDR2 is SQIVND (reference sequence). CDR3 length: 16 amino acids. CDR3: CASSIRSGGPTDTQYF. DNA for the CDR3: TGTGCCAGTAGTATTCGTAGCGGGGGTCCCACAGATACGCAGTATTTT.

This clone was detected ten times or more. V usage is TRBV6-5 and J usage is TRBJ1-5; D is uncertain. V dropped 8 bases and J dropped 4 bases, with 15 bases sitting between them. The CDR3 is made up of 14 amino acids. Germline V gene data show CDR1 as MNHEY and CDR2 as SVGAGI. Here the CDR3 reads CASRQVGRNQPQHF. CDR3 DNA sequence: TGTGCCAGCCGCCAGGTCGGGAGGAATCAGCCCCAGCATTTT.

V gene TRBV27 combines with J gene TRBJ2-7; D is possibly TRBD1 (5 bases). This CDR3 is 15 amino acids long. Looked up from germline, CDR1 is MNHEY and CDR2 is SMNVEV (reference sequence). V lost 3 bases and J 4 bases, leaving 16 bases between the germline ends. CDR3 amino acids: CASSFKQGPTYEQYF. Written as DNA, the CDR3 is TGTGCCAGCAGTTTTAAGCAGGGCCCTACTTACGAGCAGTACTTC.

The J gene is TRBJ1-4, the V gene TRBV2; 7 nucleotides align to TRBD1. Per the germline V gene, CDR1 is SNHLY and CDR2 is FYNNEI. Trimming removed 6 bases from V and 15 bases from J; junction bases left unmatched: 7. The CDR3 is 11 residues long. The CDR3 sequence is CASSYRGPLFF. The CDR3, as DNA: TGTGCCAGCAGCTACAGGGGCCCCTTGTTTTTT.

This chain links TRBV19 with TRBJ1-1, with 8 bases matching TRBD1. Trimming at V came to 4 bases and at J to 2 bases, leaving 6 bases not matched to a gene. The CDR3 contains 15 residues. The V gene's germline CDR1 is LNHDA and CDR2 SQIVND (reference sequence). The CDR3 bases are TGTGCCAGTAGTAAAATGGACAGGGCCAACACTGAAGCTTTCTTT. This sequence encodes CASSKMDRANTEAFF.

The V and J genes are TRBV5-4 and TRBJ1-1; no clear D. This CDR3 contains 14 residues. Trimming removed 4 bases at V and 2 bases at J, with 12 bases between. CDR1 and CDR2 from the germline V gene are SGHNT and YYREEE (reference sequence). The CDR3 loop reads CASSRGSGNTEAFF. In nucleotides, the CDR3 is TGTGCCAGCAGCCGGGGTTCGGGAAACACTGAAGCTTTCTTT.

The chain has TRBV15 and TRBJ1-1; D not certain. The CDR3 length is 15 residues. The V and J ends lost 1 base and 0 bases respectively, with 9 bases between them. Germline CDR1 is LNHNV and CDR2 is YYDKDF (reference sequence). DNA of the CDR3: TGTGCCACCAGCAGAGGTCATGGGCTGAACACTGAAGCTTTCTTT. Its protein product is CATSRGHGLNTEAFF.

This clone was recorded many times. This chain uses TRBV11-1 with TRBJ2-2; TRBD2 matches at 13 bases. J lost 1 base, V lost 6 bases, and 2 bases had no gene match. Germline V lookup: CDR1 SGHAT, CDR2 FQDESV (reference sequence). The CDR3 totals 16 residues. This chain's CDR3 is CASSTSGGVNTGELFF. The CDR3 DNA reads TGTGCCAGCAGTACTAGCGGGGGGGTGAACACCGGGGAGCTGTTTTTT.

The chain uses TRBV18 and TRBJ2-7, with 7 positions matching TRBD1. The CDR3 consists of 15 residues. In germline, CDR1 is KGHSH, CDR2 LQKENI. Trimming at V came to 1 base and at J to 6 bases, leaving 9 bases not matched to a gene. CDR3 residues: CASSPRTGVDGEQYF. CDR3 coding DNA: TGTGCCAGCTCACCACGAACAGGGGTGGATGGCGAGCAGTACTTC.